These 29 T cell receptor beta chains were sequenced from one sample in a study of long-term antiretroviral therapy in people with HIV. With survey level as its setting, the immunoSEQ assay was v3.0. Profiled with immunoSEQ multiplex PCR; TCRdb holds only in-frame clones, not every one. The sample holds around 38,000 clones, about 94% seen once. Sequencing was performed on unsorted PBMCs, taken 9 to 9.5 years after starting antiretroviral therapy. These receptor sequences come from a man aged 25 to 40 with HIV.

The chain employs TRBV7-3 and TRBJ2-5; possibly TRBD1 or TRBD2 for D (5 bases each). The CDR3 has 15 residues. Germline V lookup: CDR1 SGHTA, CDR2 FQGTGA. V was pared by 0 bases and J by 5 bases, with 13 bases between. The CDR3, as DNA: TGTGCCAGCAGCTTAACTTCGGGGCTGGGGGAGACCCAGTACTTC. Its translation: CASSLTSGLGETQYF.

The gene calls are TRBV6-4 and TRBJ1-5; no definite D call. The CDR3 runs to 10 residues. CDR1 MRHNA and CDR2 SNTAGT come from the germline V gene. Trimming stripped 6 bases from V and 10 bases from J, with 7 bases between. The CDR3 spells CASRSQPQHF. Written as DNA, the CDR3 is TGTGCCAGCAGGTCCCAACCCCAGCATTTT.

V usage is TRBV9 and J usage is TRBJ2-5, with 11 bases lining up with TRBD2. The CDR3 is 15 residues long. V was pared by 3 bases and J by 5 bases, with 6 bases of the junction left unmatched. Germline lookup yields CDR1 SGDLS and CDR2 YYNGEE. The CDR3 protein is CASSEGLAEVETQYF. The DNA for the CDR3 is TGTGCCAGCAGCGAGGGACTAGCGGAGGTGGAGACCCAGTACTTC.

The chain has TRBV2 and TRBJ2-7, with a weak D call TRBD1 (6 bases). The V and J ends lost 7 bases and 3 bases respectively, with 16 bases between them. Germline V gene data show CDR1 as SNHLY and CDR2 as FYNNEI. The CDR3 has 14 amino acids. The DNA for the CDR3 is TGTGCCAGCAATGTTGAGCAAGGGGGCTACGAGCAGTACTTC. It specifies CASNVEQGGYEQYF. Combining the CDR3 with reference TRBV2 and TRBJ2-7 gives the whole variable domain EPEVTQTPSHQVTQMGQEVILRCVPISNHLYFYWYRQILGQKVEFLVSFYNNEISEKSEIFDDQFSVERPDGSNFTLKIRSTKLEDSAMYFCASNVEQGGYEQYFGPGTRLTVT.

The rearrangement links TRBV27 to TRBJ1-2, with TRBD1 matching 9 bases. Germline CDR1 is MNHEY and CDR2 is SMNVEV (reference sequence). The J segment lost 8 bases and the V segment lost 1 base, leaving 17 bases of the junction unmatched. The CDR3 totals 18 residues. The CDR3 protein is CASSLYGQGFRAAIGYTF. In DNA form, the CDR3 reads TGTGCCAGCAGTTTATATGGACAGGGGTTTAGGGCGGCTATCGGCTACACCTTC.

The rearrangement links TRBV2 to TRBJ1-4; no clear D. Trimming pared 6 bases from V and 2 bases from J, leaving 16 bases between. The germline CDR1 and CDR2 sequences are SNHLY and FYNNEI. The CDR3 is 16 residues long. Written as DNA, the CDR3 is TGTGCCAGCAGCGGTGTTGGTGGGGTGACTAATGAAAAACTGTTTTTT. Translated: CASSGVGGVTNEKLFF. The full variable domain, with the rest looked up from reference TRBV2 and TRBJ1-4, is EPEVTQTPSHQVTQMGQEVILRCVPISNHLYFYWYRQILGQKVEFLVSFYNNEISEKSEIFDDQFSVERPDGSNFTLKIRSTKLEDSAMYFCASSGVGGVTNEKLFFGSGTQLSVL.

The chain carries TRBV28 and TRBJ2-7; 7 positions agree with TRBD1. The CDR3 totals 15 residues. The ends lost 2 bases at V and 6 bases at J; junction bases unmatched: 10. From germline, CDR1 is MDHEN and CDR2 SYDVKM. The CDR3: CASSLTGARIGEQYV. Here the CDR3 DNA reads TGTGCCAGCAGTTTAACAGGGGCGAGAATTGGCGAGCAGTACGTC.

The chain uses TRBV29-1 and TRBJ2-5; possibly TRBD2 for D (5 bases). The CDR3 is made up of 12 amino acids. Germline values: CDR1 SQVTM, CDR2 ANQGSEA. Trimming removed 1 base at V and 9 bases at J, with 12 bases between. DNA of the CDR3: TGCAGCGTTGAAGGCGGGCGGTTGGCCCAGTACTTC. It translates to CSVEGGRLAQYF. Drawing the rest from reference TRBV29-1 and TRBJ2-5, the complete variable domain is SAVISQKPSRDICQRGTSLTIQCQVDSQVTMMFWYRQQPGQSLTLIATANQGSEATYESGFVIDKFPISRPNLTFSTLTVSNMSPEDSSIYLCSVEGGRLAQYFGPGTRLLVL.

The V gene is TRBV4-1, the J gene TRBJ1-5; TRBD1 might be the D (5 bases). Germline V gene lookup returns CDR1 MGHRA and CDR2 YSYEKL. This CDR3 is 15 amino acids long. V gave up 4 bases and J gave up 3 bases, with 13 bases separating them. CDR3 coding DNA: TGCGCCAGCAGCCTCGTGTGGGACGACAATCAGCCCCAGCATTTT. This gives the protein CASSLVWDDNQPQHF.

The rearrangement links TRBV28 to TRBJ1-1; D gene unclear. The CDR3 extends over 16 amino acids. Germline loops: CDR1 MDHEN, CDR2 SYDVKM. V lost 4 bases and J 0 bases, leaving 15 bases between the germline ends. The CDR3: CASSSHLERLNTEAFF. CDR3 DNA: TGTGCCAGCAGTTCCCACTTGGAACGGCTGAACACTGAAGCTTTCTTT.

V usage is TRBV6-1 and J usage is TRBJ2-3, with 12 positions matching TRBD2. V trimming: 4 bases; J trimming: 0 bases; junction bases outside the gene matches: 2. CDR1 is MNHNS and CDR2 is SASEGT in the germline V gene. The CDR3 is 16 amino acids. The CDR3 DNA sequence: TGTGCCAGCAGTGCCGGACTAGCGGGAAGCACAGATACGCAGTATTTT. Protein: CASSAGLAGSTDTQYF.

This clone has a single count. The chain links TRBV30 to TRBJ1-3; D uncertain. This CDR3 contains 15 residues. The V gene's germline CDR1 is GTSNPN and CDR2 SVGIG (reference sequence). V shed 3 bases and J shed 0 bases, with 12 bases lying between them. The CDR3 spells CAWRAALSSGNTIYF. The CDR3 nucleotides read TGTGCCTGGAGGGCAGCACTGAGCTCTGGAAACACCATATATTTT.

The V call is TRBV5-3, the J call TRBJ1-5; D not certain. TRBV5-3 is an ORF, and what it does is uncertain. The CDR3 spans 16 residues. V was clipped by 1 base and J by 3 bases, with 14 bases between them. The CDR3 nucleotides read TGTGCCAGAAGCTTGATTAGGGAGGGAGTCAATCAGCCCCAGCATTTT. It specifies CARSLIREGVNQPQHF.

The chain uses TRBV2 and TRBJ1-2; 8 nucleotides line up with TRBD1. The CDR3 consists of 17 residues. Trimming removed 4 bases from V and 5 bases from J; junction bases left unmatched: 15. Germline lookup yields CDR1 SNHLY and CDR2 FYNNEI. CDR3: CASSGWAPDREKYGYTF. CDR3 nucleotides: TGTGCCAGCAGTGGGTGGGCCCCGGACAGGGAGAAATATGGCTACACCTTC.

This clone appeared once. The gene calls are TRBV6-5 and TRBJ1-4; 8 nucleotides match TRBD1. V gave up 8 bases and J gave up 8 bases; unmatched junction bases: 7. CDR1 is MNHEY and CDR2 is SVGAGI in the germline V gene. This CDR3 contains 13 residues. The CDR3 reads CASGRGPREKLFF. CDR3 nucleotide sequence: TGTGCCAGCGGCAGGGGGCCAAGGGAAAAACTGTTTTTT.

V is TRBV18 and J is TRBJ1-2, with D hard to call. The germline gives CDR1 KGHSH, CDR2 LQKENI. Trimming removed 6 bases at V and 3 bases at J, with 17 bases between. The CDR3 runs to 15 residues. The CDR3 spells CASSPQDGGDYGYTF. In DNA, the CDR3 is TGTGCCAGCTCCCCGCAAGACGGCGGTGACTATGGCTACACCTTC.

This chain uses TRBV7-9 with TRBJ2-3; 7 bases line up with TRBD1. V was pared by 11 bases and J by 2 bases, with 13 bases of the junction left unmatched. This CDR3 comprises 15 residues. Germline V gene data show CDR1 as SEHNR and CDR2 as FQNEAQ (reference sequence). DNA of the CDR3: TGTGCCGCTTTAACCGGGACAGCACACACAGATACGCAGTATTTT. Translating gives CAALTGTAHTDTQYF.

The chain links TRBV5-1 to TRBJ2-7, with D maybe TRBD1 (6 bases). Trimming left V 0 bases short and J 4 bases short, with 14 bases between. This CDR3 has 15 amino acids. Per the germline V gene, CDR1 is SGHRS and CDR2 is YFSETQ. The CDR3 reads CASSLENRVRYEQYV. For the CDR3, the DNA is TGCGCCAGCAGCTTGGAGAACAGGGTGAGGTACGAGCAGTACGTC.

The chain has TRBV10-3 and TRBJ1-3; D not resolved. This CDR3 comprises 15 residues. Trimming stripped 9 bases from V and 4 bases from J, with 19 bases between. CDR1 is ENHRY, CDR2 SYGVKD, per germline. The CDR3 here is CAIRRGGPRGNTIYF. Written as DNA, the CDR3 is TGTGCCATTCGCCGGGGAGGGCCGAGGGGAAACACCATATATTTT.

The V call is TRBV19, the J call TRBJ2-3, with 8 positions matching TRBD2. The CDR3 is made up of 14 amino acids. Per the germline V gene, CDR1 is LNHDA and CDR2 is SQIVND (reference sequence). The V and J ends lost 5 bases and 1 base, in that order; junction bases with no gene match: 2. The CDR3 loop reads CASSRRGGTDTQYF. For the CDR3, the DNA is TGTGCCAGTAGTCGGCGGGGGGGCACAGATACGCAGTATTTT.

The chain carries TRBV15 and TRBJ2-1; 9 nucleotides match TRBD2. CDR1 is LNHNV and CDR2 is YYDKDF in the germline V gene (reference sequence). The CDR3 has 16 amino acids. Germline trimming cut 1 base from V and 7 bases from J; bases unmatched to any gene: 8. The CDR3 here is CATSRAGSGGKNEQFF. The CDR3 region has the DNA TGTGCCACCAGCAGAGCGGGTAGCGGGGGTAAAAATGAGCAGTTCTTC. Variable domain in full (rest from reference TRBV15 and TRBJ2-1): DAMVIQNPRYQVTQFGKPVTLSCSQTLNHNVMYWYQQKSSQAPKLLFHYYDKDFNNEADTPDNFQSRRPNTSFCFLDIRSPGLGDTAMYLCATSRAGSGGKNEQFFGPGTRLTVL.

The J gene is TRBJ2-6, the V gene TRBV5-6; D unclear. The CDR3 consists of 18 residues. Germline CDR1 is SGHDT and CDR2 is YYEEEE. The V end lost 4 bases, the J end lost 0 bases, and 17 bases lay between the germline ends. CDR3 sequence: CASSRQTGSYSGANVLTF. As DNA, the CDR3 is TGTGCCAGCAGCCGTCAAACCGGGTCGTACTCTGGGGCCAACGTCCTGACTTTC.

V and J are TRBV5-1 and TRBJ2-7, with D uncertain. The CDR3 length is 18 residues. The germline CDR1 and CDR2 sequences are SGHRS and YFSETQ. Trimming left V 4 bases short and J 1 base short, with 24 bases between. The CDR3 DNA reads TGCGCCAGCAGCCCTCAGATAGTTTGGAAAGTGAAATCCTACGAGCAGTACTTC. Translated, it gives CASSPQIVWKVKSYEQYF.

The V gene is TRBV7-6, the J gene TRBJ2-3; D gene unclear. The CDR3 is 18 amino acids. Per germline, CDR1 SGHVS and CDR2 FNYEAQ. Trimming stripped 0 bases from V and 2 bases from J, with 18 bases between. The CDR3 sequence is CASSLAGSLIEFTDTQYF. The CDR3 DNA follows: TGTGCCAGCAGCTTAGCGGGAAGTTTAATCGAGTTCACAGATACGCAGTATTTT.

This clone was detected only a few times. V and J are TRBV28 and TRBJ1-5; D perhaps matches TRBD1 (5 bases). V gave up 2 bases and J gave up 6 bases, with 14 bases separating them. Germline CDR1 and CDR2: MDHEN and SYDVKM. This CDR3 has 15 amino acids. The CDR3 region is CASSLADRGGQPQHF. The CDR3 nucleotides are TGTGCCAGCAGTTTAGCAGACAGAGGAGGTCAGCCCCAGCATTTT.

V gene TRBV2 combines with J gene TRBJ1-2; no clear D. The CDR3 has 13 residues. Germline CDR1 and CDR2: SNHLY and FYNNEI. V was shortened by 6 bases and J by 0 bases, with 8 bases between the two germline ends. The CDR3 DNA reads TGTGCCAGCAGCGGGCGCTCTAACTATGGCTACACCTTC. Its protein product is CASSGRSNYGYTF.

V usage is TRBV2 and J usage is TRBJ2-7; TRBD1 agrees at 9 bases. This CDR3 is 14 amino acids long. J was trimmed by 6 bases and V by 6 bases; bases with no gene match: 9. CDR1 SNHLY and CDR2 FYNNEI come from the germline V gene. This CDR3 is CASSLDTGGGEQYF. The CDR3 nucleotides are TGTGCCAGCAGCCTCGATACAGGGGGCGGCGAGCAGTACTTC. Full variable domain (missing parts from reference TRBV2 and TRBJ2-7): EPEVTQTPSHQVTQMGQEVILRCVPISNHLYFYWYRQILGQKVEFLVSFYNNEISEKSEIFDDQFSVERPDGSNFTLKIRSTKLEDSAMYFCASSLDTGGGEQYFGPGTRLTVT.

Only one count was recorded for this clone. The junction does not match germline at one end; this may be a read error. The genes are TRBV5-6 and TRBJ2-5; D is perhaps TRBD1 or TRBD2 (5 bases each). This CDR3 has 15 residues. Germline V CDR1 and CDR2: SGHDT, YYEEEE. CDR3 sequence reads: CASSLGRGGLETQYF. CDR3 DNA sequence: TGTGCCAGCAGTTTGGGTCGGGGCGGATTGGAGACCCAGTACTTC.

V usage is TRBV6-5 and J usage is TRBJ1-2; D is unresolved. This CDR3 has 12 residues. The germline V gene encodes CDR1 MNHEY and CDR2 SVGAGI. V was trimmed by 8 bases and J by 4 bases, leaving 11 bases between them. The CDR3, as DNA: TGTGCCAGCGCCAGTCTAGTCTATGGCTACACCTTC. Translated: CASASLVYGYTF.